The clone carrying this TCR beta chain was detected only a few times. The sample is drawn from a study of T cells after yellow fever vaccination. TCRdb re-called the 5' RACE reads through MiXCR, storing one row per CDR3 protein. This table holds about 630,000 distinct CDR3 sequences, roughly an eighth found once. The sample was PBMCs, taken on the day of the yellow fever booster vaccination. This receptor was obtained from a man aged 25-45 years who received the YFV17D yellow fever vaccine.

The CDR3, as DNA: TGTGCCAGCAGCGGGGGGACGGCACAGGGCTACGAGCAGTACTTC. Residues: CASSGGTAQGYEQYF. The gene calls are TRBV9 and TRBJ2-7, with D maybe TRBD1 (6 bases). The CDR3 consists of 15 residues. Per the germline V gene, CDR1 is SGDLS and CDR2 is YYNGEE. Trimming stripped 3 bases from V and 3 bases from J, with 16 bases between.